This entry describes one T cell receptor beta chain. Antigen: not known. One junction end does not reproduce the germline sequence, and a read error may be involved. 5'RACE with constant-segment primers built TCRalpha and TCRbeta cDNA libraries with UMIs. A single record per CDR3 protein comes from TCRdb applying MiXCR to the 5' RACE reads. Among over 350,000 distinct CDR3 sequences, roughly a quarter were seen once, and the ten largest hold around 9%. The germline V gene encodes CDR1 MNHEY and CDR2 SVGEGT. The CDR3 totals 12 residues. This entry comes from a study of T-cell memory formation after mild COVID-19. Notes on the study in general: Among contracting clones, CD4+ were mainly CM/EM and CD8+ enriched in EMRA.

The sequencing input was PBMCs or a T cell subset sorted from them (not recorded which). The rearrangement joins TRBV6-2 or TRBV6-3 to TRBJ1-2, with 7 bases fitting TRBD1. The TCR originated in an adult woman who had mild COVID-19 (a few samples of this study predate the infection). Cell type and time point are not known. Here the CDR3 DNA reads TGTGGCAGCAGGAAGCGACAGGGTGGCTACACCTTC. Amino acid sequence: CGSRKRQGGYTF.